This T cell receptor (beta chain) was captured by sequencing in a study of T cells in Graves' hyperthyroidism and ophthalmopathy. Study-wide points: A median about 6.2 months before onset, the model predicted ophthalmopathy.

This clonotype was counted many times. Its target is not known. What was amplified from RNA transcripts were TCR beta CDR3 regions. HTBI primers were used for first-round RT-PCR of the TCR CDR3. TCRdb fed the multiplex PCR reads into MiXCR, producing one record per CDR3 protein. The data show 200,000 to 250,000 distinct CDR3 sequences, roughly 18% seen once. This TCR derives from a man aged 45-65 years with Graves' hyperthyroidism. Sequencing used blood.

Here the CDR3 DNA reads TGTGCCAGCAGCGATCTGGACAGCAGCGCCTACGAGCAGTACTTC. It encodes CASSDLDSSAYEQYF. This sequence joins TRBV28 and TRBJ2-7, with TRBD1 as a possible D gene (6 bases). Trimming took off 6 bases at V and 2 bases at J, with 17 bases between the two ends. Germline V CDR1 and CDR2: MDHEN, SYDVKM. The CDR3 is 15 residues long.